This T cell receptor beta chain is drawn from a study of STAT3 mutations in large granular lymphocyte leukemia. In the study overall: Immunosuppressive therapy was given to more than half of T-LGLL patients.

Trimming stripped 6 bases from V and 4 bases from J, with 12 bases between. CDR3 length equals 12 residues. The germline gives CDR1 SQVTM, CDR2 ANQGSEA. Some clones are missing from TCRdb's copy, which holds only in-frame ones; the method was immunoSEQ multiplex PCR. The sample has 2,500 to 3,000 clones, 31% seen once. Points from the study as a whole: At least one immunodominant TCR beta clonotype appeared in every T-cell large granular lymphocyte leukemia patient.

This clone has just a few counts. Its target is unknown. This TCR was sampled from a human donor with T large granular lymphocyte leukemia. Some clones in this sample may be carry-over from other donors' samples. The chain carries TRBV29-1 and TRBJ1-2; no definite D call. What was sequenced was PBMCs. Here the CDR3 reads CSVESHSYGYTF. CDR3 DNA: TGCAGCGTAGAGAGCCACAGCTATGGCTACACCTTC.